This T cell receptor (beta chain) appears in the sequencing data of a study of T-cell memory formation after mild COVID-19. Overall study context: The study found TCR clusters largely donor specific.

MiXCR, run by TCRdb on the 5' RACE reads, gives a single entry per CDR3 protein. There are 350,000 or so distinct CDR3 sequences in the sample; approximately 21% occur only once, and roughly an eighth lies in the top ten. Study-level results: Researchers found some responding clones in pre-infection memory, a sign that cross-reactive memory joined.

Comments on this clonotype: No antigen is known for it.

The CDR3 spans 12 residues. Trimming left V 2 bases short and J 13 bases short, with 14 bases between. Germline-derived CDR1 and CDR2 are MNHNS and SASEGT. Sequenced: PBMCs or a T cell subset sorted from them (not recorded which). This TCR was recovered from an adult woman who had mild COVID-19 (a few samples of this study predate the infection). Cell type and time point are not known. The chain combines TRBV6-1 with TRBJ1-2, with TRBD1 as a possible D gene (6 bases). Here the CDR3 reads CASSEPMGQPTF. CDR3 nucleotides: TGTGCCAGCAGTGAACCAATGGGACAACCCACCTTC.